This TCR beta chain is drawn from a study of shared clonotypes between healthy human individuals. Only Caucasian adults living in Nashville, Tennessee made up the donor group. Findings and limits, study-wide: Non-shared clonotypes had lower generation probabilities than clonotypes shared by all four sorted-subset donors.

This clone was recorded a few times. Its cognate antigen is unknown. Original methodology: For the immunoSEQ data, sequences were junction-only without quality scores, so filtering differed. Assay used: immunoSEQ multiplex PCR; TCRdb lists only in-frame clones, some missing. V and J calls and clone size come straight from that table; D and trimming were deduced from the DNA. Found here are 180,000 or so clones, just under 95% of them singletons; the top ten hold about 0.067%. V was cut by 2 bases and J by 4 bases, with 12 bases left in between. Germline V gene sequence: CDR1 LNHDA, CDR2 SQIVND (reference sequence). The CDR3 spans 15 residues.

V is TRBV19 and J is TRBJ1-5; perhaps TRBD1 as D (5 bases). The sequencing sample was made of naive CD4+ T cells sorted from blood. Subset reported: CD45RA+ positively selected. The receptor comes from a woman in her thirties in good health. The CDR3 sequence is CASSIYGAGNQPQHF. The CDR3 DNA follows: TGTGCCAGTAGTATATACGGGGCAGGGAATCAGCCCCAGCATTTT.